Listed here are 23 T cell receptor beta chains from one sample, sequenced in a study of shared clonotypes between healthy human individuals. Assay used: immunoSEQ multiplex PCR; TCRdb lists only in-frame clones, some missing. The repertoire consists of approximately 1,500,000 clones, with around 95% occurring once and the leading ten covering roughly 1.1%. Material for sequencing was naive CD4+ T cells sorted from blood. Subset specified: CD45RA+ positively selected. These receptors were taken from a man in his thirties or forties in good health.

This sequence joins TRBV7-8 and TRBJ2-2; no definite D call. This CDR3 has 15 residues. V was cut by 5 bases and J by 0 bases, with 10 bases left in between. Germline-derived CDR1 and CDR2 are SGHVS and FQNEAQ. In DNA form, the CDR3 reads TGTGCCAGCAGCCGACCGAGACCGAACACCGGGGAGCTGTTTTTT. Translated, it gives CASSRPRPNTGELFF.

V gene TRBV6-1 combines with J gene TRBJ2-1, with 12 bases aligning to TRBD2. Unmatched junction bases numbered 3, after V lost 2 bases and J lost 7 bases. In germline, CDR1 is MNHNS, CDR2 SASEGT. CDR3 size: 15 residues. CDR3 loop: CASSELAGGPNEQFF. The CDR3 DNA follows: TGTGCCAGCAGTGAACTAGCGGGAGGGCCGAATGAGCAGTTCTTC.

The J gene is TRBJ2-6, the V gene TRBV28; D perhaps matches TRBD2 (5 bases). There are 19 residues in the CDR3. Deletions cut 1 base from V and 4 bases from J, with 20 bases between. CDR1 MDHEN and CDR2 SYDVKM come from the germline V gene. The DNA for the CDR3 is TGTGCCAGCAGTTTATTGCCGAGACCAAAGAGGGCCGGGGCCAACGTCCTGACTTTC. Amino acids: CASSLLPRPKRAGANVLTF.

The chain couples TRBV27 to TRBJ1-5, with D uncertain. There are 14 residues in the CDR3. The germline CDR1 and CDR2 sequences are MNHEY and SMNVEV (reference sequence). Trimming cost V 5 bases and J 0 bases, with 8 bases left between them. The CDR3 DNA reads TGTGCCAGCAGTCACGCGTATAGCAATCAGCCCCAGCATTTT. Its protein is CASSHAYSNQPQHF.

The V and J genes are TRBV29-1 and TRBJ2-2; 8 bases agree with TRBD1. The germline V gene encodes CDR1 SQVTM and CDR2 ANQGSEA. The CDR3 contains 14 residues. V trimming: 4 bases; J trimming: 3 bases; junction bases outside the gene matches: 4. The CDR3 spells CSVGWGQDTGELFF. The CDR3 DNA is TGCAGCGTTGGATGGGGACAGGACACCGGGGAGCTGTTTTTT.

The gene calls are TRBV7-6 and TRBJ2-5, with 13 bases matching TRBD2. CDR3 length equals 19 residues. The ends lost 4 bases at V and 1 base at J; junction bases unmatched: 12. Per germline, CDR1 SGHVS and CDR2 FNYEAQ. CDR3 region: CASSSRTSGSVERQETQYF. Here the CDR3 DNA reads TGTGCCAGCAGCTCCCGGACTAGCGGGAGCGTGGAACGCCAAGAGACCCAGTACTTC.

To note about this clone: The sample contains more than one DNA sequence encoding this CDR3. The chain couples TRBV30 to TRBJ1-1; D uncertain. Germline CDR1 reads GTSNPN; CDR2 reads SVGIG (reference sequence). V dropped 0 bases and J dropped 0 bases, with 5 bases sitting between them. The CDR3 is made up of 13 amino acids. CDR3 region: CAWSVGMNTEAFF. CDR3 DNA sequence: TGTGCCTGGAGTGTGGGTATGAACACTGAAGCTTTCTTT.

This chain joins TRBV6-6 and TRBJ2-7; D call uncertain. Germline V gene lookup returns CDR1 MNHNY and CDR2 SVGAGI (reference sequence). This CDR3 is built from 13 residues. V lost 6 bases to trimming and J lost 5 bases, with 14 bases between them. CDR3 region: CASSSNNGNEQYF. DNA of the CDR3: TGTGCCAGCAGCTCTAACAACGGAAACGAGCAGTACTTC.

The J gene is TRBJ2-2, the V gene TRBV7-3, with 10 positions matching TRBD2. This CDR3 is 20 amino acids long. Germline assignment: CDR1 SGHTA and CDR2 FQGTGA. The V and J ends lost 5 bases and 4 bases, in that order; junction bases with no gene match: 19. The CDR3 nucleotides read TGTGCCAGCAGCCCCTTGGGGCTAGCGGGAGAGAAGGGCGTCACCGGGGAGCTGTTTTTT. As protein: CASSPLGLAGEKGVTGELFF.

The rearrangement uses TRBV5-4 and TRBJ2-7; the match to TRBD2 covers 8 bases. Germline CDR1 and CDR2: SGHNT and YYREEE (reference sequence). The CDR3 totals 16 residues. Trimming took 4 bases from V and 4 from J; bases not matched to a gene: 13. The CDR3 spells CASSALGGGRIYEQYF. In DNA, the CDR3 is TGTGCCAGCAGCGCCCTCGGGGGCGGGAGGATATACGAGCAGTACTTC.

This clone appeared a few times. One end of the junction is discordant with germline, which a read error may explain. This chain links TRBV19 with TRBJ2-7; no firm D call. CDR1 and CDR2 (germline): LNHDA, SQIVND (reference sequence). This CDR3 is built from 12 residues. The DNA for the CDR3 is TGTGCCAGTAGTAGAACAAGTTACGGGCAGTACTTC. Translation gives CASSRTSYGQYF.

CDR3 region: CASSARTGFEQYF. DNA for the CDR3: TGCGCCAGCAGTGCCCGGACAGGGTTCGAGCAGTACTTC. V and J are TRBV10-1 and TRBJ2-7, with TRBD1 matching 8 bases. The V and J ends lost 4 bases and 6 bases, in that order; junction bases with no gene match: 5. Looked up from germline, CDR1 is WNHNN and CDR2 is SYGVQD (reference sequence). This CDR3 comprises 13 residues.

The chain employs TRBV6-1 and TRBJ2-7; D is possibly TRBD1 (6 bases). Germline CDR1 MNHNS, CDR2 SASEGT. The CDR3 length is 14 residues. Trimming shortened V by 6 bases and J by 3 bases, and 15 bases separated the two germline ends. The CDR3 loop reads CASSSGHMFYEQYF. The DNA for the CDR3 is TGTGCCAGCAGCTCGGGACACATGTTCTACGAGCAGTACTTC.

This sequence joins TRBV11-2 and TRBJ2-3, with 8 positions matching TRBD1. Trimming took 1 base from V and 9 from J; bases not matched to a gene: 9. Germline assignment: CDR1 SGHAT and CDR2 FQNNGV. The CDR3 is 15 residues long. The DNA of the CDR3 is TGTGCCAGCAGCTTAGGCAGGGGGCCGACAGGGACGCAGTATTTT. Translating gives CASSLGRGPTGTQYF.

The chain couples TRBV27 to TRBJ2-3, with 8 bases matching TRBD2. J gave up 5 bases and V 5 bases, and 9 bases lay outside the gene matches. This CDR3 is 15 amino acids long. Germline CDR1 MNHEY, CDR2 SMNVEV (reference sequence). In nucleotides, the CDR3 is TGTGCCAGCAGTCCTAGGGGACTAGTCGAAGATACGCAGTATTTT. Its protein is CASSPRGLVEDTQYF.

This clone was detected only once. This chain links TRBV5-1 with TRBJ1-3; no clear D gene. V lost 4 bases and J lost 2, with 10 bases in between. The CDR3 is 14 residues long. From germline, CDR1 is SGHRS and CDR2 YFSETQ. The CDR3 nucleotides are TGCGCCAGCAGCCCCGCTGGCCCTGGAAACACCATATATTTT. As protein: CASSPAGPGNTIYF.

This clone was observed a single time. The genes are TRBV11-3 and TRBJ2-1; 12 nucleotides line up with TRBD2. CDR1 is SGHNT, CDR2 YENEEA, per germline. The junction had 6 bases not matched to a gene; V was cut back by 5 bases and J by 7 bases. This CDR3 contains 15 residues. The CDR3 bases are TGTGCCAGCAGCGAGACTAGCGGGAGTCGGAATGAGCAGTTCTTC. Protein: CASSETSGSRNEQFF.

The chain combines TRBV4-3 with TRBJ1-3; possible D gene TRBD1, 5 bases. V gave up 2 bases and J gave up 4 bases, with 12 bases separating them. The CDR3 covers 15 residues. Germline CDR1 reads LGHNA; CDR2 reads YSLEER. CDR3 in DNA: TGCGCCAGCAGCCAATTGGGGGGTCCAGGAAACACCATATATTTT. It specifies CASSQLGGPGNTIYF.

The rearrangement joins TRBV30 to TRBJ1-4; D is undetermined. Trimming took off 0 bases at V and 8 bases at J, with 13 bases between the two ends. CDR1 is GTSNPN, CDR2 SVGIG, per germline (reference sequence). This CDR3 has 14 amino acids. The CDR3 bases are TGTGCCTGGAGTGTACCCCATTCAAACGAAAAACTGTTTTTT. This sequence encodes CAWSVPHSNEKLFF.

This clone is a singleton in its sample. The chain recombines TRBV2 with TRBJ2-3, with a possible D match to TRBD1 (6 bases). Trimming took off 3 bases at V and 4 bases at J, with 11 bases between the two ends. The CDR3 is 14 amino acids. CDR1 is SNHLY, CDR2 FYNNEI, per germline. The CDR3, as DNA: TGTGCCAGCAGTGACAGGGGCCTGGCAGATACGCAGTATTTT. Translating it yields CASSDRGLADTQYF.

V is TRBV5-4 and J is TRBJ2-1, with a possible D match to TRBD2 (7 bases). Per the germline V gene, CDR1 is SGHNT and CDR2 is YYREEE (reference sequence). The germline V and J ends were trimmed by 2 bases and 5 bases, with 8 bases remaining between them. This CDR3 comprises 13 residues. CDR3 bases: TGTGCCAGCAGCTTCGGGGGGCACAATGAGCAGTTCTTC. This codes for CASSFGGHNEQFF.

The chain is built from TRBV28 and TRBJ1-2; D is possibly TRBD1 (6 bases). Germline CDR1 and CDR2: MDHEN and SYDVKM. This CDR3 has 14 residues. Trimming took off 6 bases at V and 7 bases at J, with 18 bases between the two ends. CDR3 nucleotide sequence: TGTGCCAGCAGCCCCCCTGGGGGGGCTTCTGGCTACACCTTC. Residues: CASSPPGGASGYTF.

J is TRBJ1-5 and V is TRBV5-1; D gene uncertain. The germline V and J ends were trimmed by 0 bases and 8 bases, with 6 bases remaining between them. This CDR3 has 12 amino acids. The germline gives CDR1 SGHRS, CDR2 YFSETQ. The CDR3 DNA is TGCGCCAGCAGCTTGGATAAAGAGCCCCAGCATTTT. Amino acid sequence: CASSLDKEPQHF.